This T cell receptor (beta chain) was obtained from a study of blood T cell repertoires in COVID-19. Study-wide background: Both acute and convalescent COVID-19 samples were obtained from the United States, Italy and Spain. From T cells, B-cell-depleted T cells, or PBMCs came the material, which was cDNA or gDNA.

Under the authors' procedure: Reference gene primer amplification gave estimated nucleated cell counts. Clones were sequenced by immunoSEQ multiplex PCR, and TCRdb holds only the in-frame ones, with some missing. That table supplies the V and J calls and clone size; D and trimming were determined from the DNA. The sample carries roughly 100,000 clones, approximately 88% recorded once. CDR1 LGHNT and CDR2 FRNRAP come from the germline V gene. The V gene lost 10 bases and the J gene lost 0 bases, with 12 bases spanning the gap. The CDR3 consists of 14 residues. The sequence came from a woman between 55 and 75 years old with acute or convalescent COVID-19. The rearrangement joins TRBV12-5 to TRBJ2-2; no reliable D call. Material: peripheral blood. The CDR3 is CATARLANTGELFF. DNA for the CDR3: TGTGCTACCGCGAGGCTAGCGAACACCGGGGAGCTGTTTTTT.